This T cell receptor beta chain was documented in a study of T cells in Graves' hyperthyroidism and ophthalmopathy. Overall study: Peripheral blood collection took place at initial diagnosis, before any treatment.

Study-level points and caveats: Clonotypes that were expanded in thyroid above 0.001 mostly appeared in blood too.

The trim removed 4 bases at V and 10 bases at J, leaving 1 base unmatched. The CDR3 is 13 amino acids. This clonotype was detected many times. As yet, its antigen is unknown. Calling Graves' hyperthyroidism stable meant ophthalmopathy did not progress within 18 months. Each diagnosis drew on symptoms, thyroxine, TRAb, thyroid ultrasound and orbital computed tomography findings. The investigators amplified TCR beta CDR3 regions from RNA transcripts. The HTBI set primed first-round TCR CDR3 RT-PCR. TCRdb re-analysed the multiplex PCR reads in MiXCR, keeping a single row per CDR3 protein. The sample includes 750,000 to 900,000 distinct CDR3 sequences, more than 30% of them seen just once.

The V and J genes are TRBV12-3 or TRBV12-4 and TRBJ1-6, with 10 positions matching TRBD1. Material for sequencing was blood. The receptor comes from a man younger than 35 with Graves' hyperthyroidism. CDR3 sequence (DNA): TGTGCCAGCAGTTGGGACAGGGGATCACCCCTCCACTTT. This gives the protein CASSWDRGSPLHF.